This T cell receptor (beta chain) appears in the sequencing data of a study of PD-1 blockade in classical Hodgkin lymphoma. Whole-study results and caveats: Reports indicated that newly diagnosed patients had lower baseline TCR diversity than healthy donors did. Still unresolved is the cause of the repertoire differences, which may be disease activity or prior therapy.

The repertoire was sequenced with immunoSEQ multiplex PCR; TCRdb's copy has only in-frame clones and lacks some. The sample consists of approximately 70,000 clones, over 85% of them appearing once. This clone was observed a single time. Its matching antigen is unknown. With V trimmed by 4 bases and J by 4 bases, 3 bases remained unmatched. This CDR3 is 12 amino acids long. Per germline, CDR1 GTSNPN and CDR2 SVGIG (reference sequence). Time point meaning: newly diagnosed, previously untreated cHL patient sample. PBMCs representing newly diagnosed, untreated classical Hodgkin lymphoma functioned as the comparison.

The rearrangement uses TRBV30 and TRBJ2-7, with 8 bases identical to TRBD1. The sequenced sample consisted of peripheral blood mononuclear cells (PBMCs). The sequence came from a human donor with classical Hodgkin lymphoma. The CDR3, as DNA: TGTGCCTGGACAGGGGGCGCGTACGAGCAGTACTTC. It translates to CAWTGGAYEQYF.